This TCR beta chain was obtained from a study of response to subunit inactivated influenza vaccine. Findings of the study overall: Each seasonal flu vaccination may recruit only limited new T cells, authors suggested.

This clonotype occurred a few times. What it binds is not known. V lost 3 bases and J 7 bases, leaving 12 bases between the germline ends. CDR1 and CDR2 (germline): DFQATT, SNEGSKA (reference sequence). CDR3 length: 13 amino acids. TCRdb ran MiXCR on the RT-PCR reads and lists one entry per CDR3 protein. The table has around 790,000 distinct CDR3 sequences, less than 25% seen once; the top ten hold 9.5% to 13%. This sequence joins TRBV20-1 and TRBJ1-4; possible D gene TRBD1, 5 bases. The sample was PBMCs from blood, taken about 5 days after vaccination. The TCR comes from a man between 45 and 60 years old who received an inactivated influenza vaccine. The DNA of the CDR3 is TGCAGTGCTAGGGTCACGGGGGTTGAAAAACTGTTTTTT. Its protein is CSARVTGVEKLFF.